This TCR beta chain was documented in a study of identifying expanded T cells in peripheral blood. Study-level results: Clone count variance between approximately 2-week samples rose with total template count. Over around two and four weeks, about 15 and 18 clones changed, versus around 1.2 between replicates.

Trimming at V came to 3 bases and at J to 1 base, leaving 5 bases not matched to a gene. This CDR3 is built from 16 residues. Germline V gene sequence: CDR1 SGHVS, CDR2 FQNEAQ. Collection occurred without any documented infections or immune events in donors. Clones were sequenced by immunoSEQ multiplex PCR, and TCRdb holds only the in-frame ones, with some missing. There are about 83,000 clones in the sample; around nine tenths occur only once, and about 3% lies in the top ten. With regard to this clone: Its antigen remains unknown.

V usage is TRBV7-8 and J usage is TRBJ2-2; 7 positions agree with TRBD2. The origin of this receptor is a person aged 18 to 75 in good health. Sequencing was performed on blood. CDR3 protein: CASSFLGGRNTGELFF. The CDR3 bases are TGTGCCAGCAGCTTTTTGGGCGGGAGGAACACCGGGGAGCTGTTTTTT.